This is a list of T cell receptor beta chains from one sample in a study of radiotherapy plus CTLA-4 blockade in lung cancer. Produced via immunoSEQ multiplex PCR; TCRdb's table is partial and in-frame only. The sample shows under 95,000 clones, 84% of them seen only once. Sequencing used peripheral blood, obtained from a patient treated with radiotherapy plus ipilimumab. Receptors originate from a human donor with non-small cell lung cancer who had stable disease on radiotherapy plus ipilimumab. CDR3s include the opening cysteine and the closing phenylalanine or tryptophan. Clone size is not always given. Where it is, it says once, few, many or a class for expanded clones.

CDR3aa,v_gene,j_gene,abundance
CASSQPTGDYSNQPQHF,TRBV7-3,TRBJ1-5,.
CAISDLSGPYEQYF,TRBV10-3,TRBJ2-7,.
CASSGDALGGYTF,TRBV6-1,TRBJ1-2,.
CASSLAGSAGNTIYF,TRBV7-9,TRBJ1-3,.
CASSLEGGAGEAFF,TRBV5-1,TRBJ1-1,.
CASSWENSYEQYF,TRBV27,TRBJ2-7,.
CASSFRLDEQYF,TRBV7-9,TRBJ2-7,.
CASSPKRGSTDTQYF,TRBV7-6,TRBJ2-3,.
CASSPTGPFEAFF,TRBV27,TRBJ1-1,once
CAWSGLAGGDTQYF,TRBV30,TRBJ2-3,.
CASSPSRAGANVLTF,TRBV7-8,TRBJ2-6,.
CSPQNGGRAYEQYF,TRBV29-1,TRBJ2-7,.
CASSVGLAGGGEQFF,TRBV9,TRBJ2-1,.
CASSPTGTNTEAFF,TRBV28,TRBJ1-1,.
CATSRDPNPTEAFF,TRBV15,TRBJ1-1,.
CASSSRAPYEQYF,TRBV5-1,TRBJ2-7,.
CASSDPGLAGGSTYNEQFF,TRBV6-4,TRBJ2-1,.
CASSDLGRSSSGNTIYF,TRBV2,TRBJ1-3,.
CASSLGGAGLLETQYF,TRBV11-3,TRBJ2-5,.
CASRETDTQYF,TRBV6-1,TRBJ2-3,.
CASSGQLQETQYF,TRBV2,TRBJ2-5,.
CASSPERVSYEQYF,TRBV18,TRBJ2-7,.
CASSPREVSNTEAFF,TRBV18,TRBJ1-1,.
CASSVGYTTGPKTEAFF,TRBV9,TRBJ1-1,once
CAWSIPRTDYGYTF,TRBV30,TRBJ1-2,.
CASSYDSGANVLTF,TRBV6-5,TRBJ2-6,.
CASSSNPGLGRNEQFF,TRBV5-1,TRBJ2-1,.
CASSLITTGELFF,TRBV9,TRBJ2-2,few
CASSLEGASTDTQYF,TRBV27,TRBJ2-3,.
CSLRGGQGDYSYNEQFF,TRBV29-1,TRBJ2-1,.
CASSQTSGRIYEQYF,TRBV7-9,TRBJ2-7,few
CASTPARVSDTQYF,TRBV7-2,TRBJ2-3,.
CASSPQGNTEAFF,TRBV18,TRBJ1-1,.
CASSLGPTNTGELFF,TRBV11-3,TRBJ2-2,few
CASSYSGGGELFF,TRBV6-6,TRBJ2-2,.
CAIPDRETEAFF,TRBV2,TRBJ1-1,.
CASSFDASGANVLTF,TRBV5-5,TRBJ2-6,.
CAWSWSGLAGGEQFF,TRBV30,TRBJ2-1,.
CASRYMRNTGELFF,TRBV6-1,TRBJ2-2,.